This T cell receptor beta chain was profiled in a study of PD-1 blockade in classical Hodgkin lymphoma. On the study more broadly: Once every 2 weeks, patients received intravenous nivolumab at 3 mg/kg. Broader study findings: Newly diagnosed patients reportedly trailed healthy donors in baseline TCR diversity. Whoever responded completely had baseline diversity much like that seen in newly diagnosed patients.

Every patient relapsed after autologous stem cell transplantation, and brentuximab vedotin exposure varied. Remarks on this clone: The antigen is unknown.

The CDR3 extends over 13 amino acids. The V gene lost 4 bases and the J gene lost 2 bases, with 9 bases spanning the gap. The germline V gene has CDR1 GTSNPN and CDR2 SVGIG (reference sequence). Generated by immunoSEQ multiplex PCR, the TCRdb table keeps only in-frame clones and is missing some. The sample has some 18,000 clones, around 75% seen once. Sample: peripheral blood mononuclear cells (PBMCs), taken before the second cycle of nivolumab. The rearrangement links TRBV30 to TRBJ1-3; D remains unclear. The sequence was collected from a human donor with classical Hodgkin lymphoma. CDR3 in DNA: TGTGCCTGGACTTCAGGAACTGGAAACACCATATATTTT. As protein: CAWTSGTGNTIYF.